One and the same sample provided the 8 T cell receptor beta chains below, sequenced in a study of cytomegalovirus exposure and HLA in healthy donors. The PCR made use of 60 Vbeta and 13 Jbeta primers. Assay: immunoSEQ multiplex PCR; the TCRdb copy retains only in-frame clones and omits some. The sample carries about 190,000 clones, almost 80% recorded once. Sequenced sample: PBMCs. The origin of the receptors is a woman under 30 in good health and CMV-seronegative.

This chain links TRBV2 with TRBJ2-5; weak D call: TRBD1 (6 bases). V gave up 6 bases and J gave up 4 bases, with 18 bases separating them. The CDR3 loop spans 15 amino acids. Germline V lookup: CDR1 SNHLY, CDR2 FYNNEI. The CDR3 here is CASSFGTLRGETQYF. In nucleotides, the CDR3 is TGTGCCAGCAGCTTCGGGACCCTCAGGGGAGAGACCCAGTACTTC.

The CDR3 coding sequence is TGCGCCAGCAGCCAAGAAGGCCTAGCGGGTAACTACGAGCAGTACTTC. Translated: CASSQEGLAGNYEQYF. V is TRBV4-1 and J is TRBJ2-7, with 8 bases matching TRBD2. The germline V gene encodes CDR1 MGHRA and CDR2 YSYEKL. This CDR3 has 16 residues. After removal of 0 bases from V and 3 bases from J, the junction contained 7 bases not matched to a gene.

V gene TRBV7-3 combines with J gene TRBJ1-1, with a possible D match to TRBD1 (5 bases). Trimming shortened V by 2 bases and J by 5 bases, and 12 bases separated the two germline ends. The CDR3 loop spans 14 amino acids. Per the germline V gene, CDR1 is SGHTA and CDR2 is FQGTGA. CDR3 in DNA: TGTGCCAGCAGCTTAGGAGTGGAGGGGACTGAAGCTTTCTTT. The encoded protein is CASSLGVEGTEAFF.

This chain connects TRBV11-3 to TRBJ2-7; tentative D call: TRBD1 (6 bases). The CDR3 runs to 12 residues. Germline assignment: CDR1 SGHNT and CDR2 YENEEA. V was trimmed by 5 bases and J by 5 bases, leaving 10 bases between them. CDR3 sequence reads: CASSLQGHEQYF. The CDR3 DNA sequence: TGTGCCAGCAGCCTACAGGGTCACGAGCAGTACTTC.

J is TRBJ1-4 and V is TRBV7-9; maybe TRBD1 (5 bases). The CDR3 is 14 residues long. Trimming stripped 5 bases from V and 5 bases from J, with 12 bases between. The germline V gene encodes CDR1 SEHNR and CDR2 FQNEAQ (reference sequence). The CDR3 reads CASSPMRGNEKLFF. The CDR3 region has the DNA TGTGCCAGCAGCCCGATGCGGGGGAATGAAAAACTGTTTTTT.

This clone was found a few times. The chain couples TRBV7-8 to TRBJ2-2; the D gene is possibly TRBD2 (6 bases). CDR3 length equals 15 residues. CDR1 and CDR2 (germline): SGHVS, FQNEAQ. V was cut by 6 bases and J by 5 bases, with 16 bases left in between. The CDR3 spells CASREPGLKTGELFF. The CDR3 DNA reads as TGTGCCAGCAGGGAGCCGGGACTCAAAACCGGGGAGCTGTTTTTT.

This sequence joins TRBV5-4 and TRBJ2-7, with 8 bases fitting TRBD1. The germline CDR1 and CDR2 sequences are SGHNT and YYREEE (reference sequence). This CDR3 has 16 amino acids. Trimming cost V 6 bases and J 6 bases; bases outside gene matches: 17. The CDR3 spells CASTPQPDRARGEQYF. The CDR3 DNA follows: TGTGCCAGCACCCCTCAACCGGACAGGGCGCGGGGCGAGCAGTACTTC.

This clone was observed a single time. The V call is TRBV18, the J call TRBJ1-1; the match to TRBD1 covers 10 bases. Germline lookup yields CDR1 KGHSH and CDR2 LQKENI. J lost 4 bases, V lost 6 bases, and 11 bases had no gene match. This CDR3 contains 16 residues. Written as DNA, the CDR3 is TGTGCCAGCTCCCTTGGACAGGGGGGCCTTGGCACTGAAGCTTTCTTT. It specifies CASSLGQGGLGTEAFF.